This passage covers 25 T cell receptor beta chains from one sample sequenced in a study of control samples from healthy donors and cancer patients. Using immunoSEQ multiplex PCR, the repertoire was profiled, and TCRdb retains in-frame clones only, with some absent. The sample yields fewer than 200,000 clones, around 88% seen once. Sequencing was done on a sample of blood. The receptors stem from a woman in her 30s in good health.

V and J are TRBV6-1 and TRBJ2-6; no definite D call. From germline, CDR1 is MNHNS and CDR2 SASEGT. The CDR3 consists of 16 residues. The V end lost 3 bases, the J end lost 3 bases, and 12 bases lay between the germline ends. The CDR3 nucleotides are TGTGCCAGCAGTGACAGACGGTTCGATGGGGCCAACGTCCTGACTTTC. This gives the protein CASSDRRFDGANVLTF.

The chain is built from TRBV21-1 and TRBJ2-7; the table's TRBD1 call for D was not verified on the DNA. TRBV21-1 is noted as a pseudogene. The CDR3 is 14 amino acids. CDR3 protein: CASSKARVCNEQYF. Here the CDR3 DNA reads TGTGCCAGCAGCAAAGCCAGGGTTTGCAACGAGCAGTACTTC.

V gene TRBV12-5 combines with J gene TRBJ2-1; 7 bases map to TRBD2. Trimming at V came to 0 bases and at J to 11 bases, leaving 4 bases not matched to a gene. The CDR3 totals 13 residues. Per the germline V gene, CDR1 is LGHNT and CDR2 is FRNRAP. DNA of the CDR3: TGTGCTAGTGGTTTGGTAGGACTAGGTAAGCAGTTCTTC. Translated, it gives CASGLVGLGKQFF.

The rearrangement uses TRBV14 and TRBJ2-3, with a weak D call TRBD2 (6 bases). The V gene's germline CDR1 is SGHDN and CDR2 FVKESK. The ends were cut back, 3 bases at V and 3 bases at J, with 10 bases in the middle. The CDR3 runs 14 residues. The DNA of the CDR3 is TGTGCCAGCAGCCAGGGGGGTATAACAGATACGCAGTATTTT. Protein: CASSQGGITDTQYF.

The gene calls are TRBV2 and TRBJ2-1, with D hard to call. Germline assignment: CDR1 SNHLY and CDR2 FYNNEI. The CDR3 consists of 13 residues. V was shortened by 5 bases and J by 7 bases, with 12 bases between the two germline ends. CDR3 region: CASSRLPQNEQFF. In DNA form, the CDR3 reads TGTGCCAGCAGTCGACTCCCCCAGAATGAGCAGTTCTTC.

The chain recombines TRBV5-1 with TRBJ1-6; tentatively, D is TRBD1 (6 bases). The V end lost 7 bases, the J end lost 7 bases, and 18 bases lay between the germline ends. The germline V gene encodes CDR1 SGHRS and CDR2 YFSETQ. The CDR3 has 15 residues. CDR3 coding DNA: TGCGCCAGCGGACTCCGGGTAGGGGGAAATTCACCCCTCCACTTT. Amino acid sequence: CASGLRVGGNSPLHF.

This clone has only one observation. The chain carries TRBV7-9 and TRBJ1-4; possibly TRBD1 for D (5 bases). The CDR3 runs 16 residues. Germline V gene data show CDR1 as SEHNR and CDR2 as FQNEAQ (reference sequence). Trimming pared 5 bases from V and 8 bases from J, leaving 21 bases between. CDR3 DNA sequence: TGTGCCAGCAGCACAAACCGGGGACGGGTGGGGGAAAAACTGTTTTTT. This sequence encodes CASSTNRGRVGEKLFF.

The rearrangement joins TRBV6-1 to TRBJ2-7, with 7 positions matching TRBD2. CDR1 and CDR2 (germline): MNHNS, SASEGT. This CDR3 is built from 13 residues. The ends lost 3 bases at V and 7 bases at J; junction bases unmatched: 6. The CDR3 sequence is CASSEGGGEEQYV. The CDR3 DNA sequence: TGTGCCAGCAGTGAGGGGGGAGGGGAGGAGCAGTACGTC.

This sequence joins TRBV4-1 and TRBJ1-2; D may be TRBD1 (6 bases). The CDR3 is made up of 15 amino acids. Germline V gene sequence: CDR1 MGHRA, CDR2 YSYEKL. Trimming removed 6 bases at V and 4 bases at J, with 18 bases between. The CDR3: CASRQEGGGLYGYTF. The CDR3 coding sequence is TGCGCCAGCAGGCAGGAAGGCGGGGGCCTCTATGGCTACACCTTC.

The CDR3 DNA sequence: TGTGCCAGCAGCGACAGGGCGAAGCGCGGGAGGGCCGCCGGGGAGCTGTTTTTT. This sequence encodes CASSDRAKRGRAAGELFF. The V call is TRBV7-9, the J call TRBJ2-2, with 9 bases fitting TRBD2. This CDR3 comprises 18 residues. CDR1 is SEHNR, CDR2 FQNEAQ, per germline (reference sequence). V gave up 5 bases and J gave up 6 bases; unmatched junction bases: 16.

This clone was recorded once. The gene calls are TRBV2 and TRBJ2-7; TRBD2 matches at 13 bases. The V gene's germline CDR1 is SNHLY and CDR2 FYNNEI. This CDR3 is built from 16 residues. V trimming: 4 bases; J trimming: 2 bases; junction bases outside the gene matches: 5. The chain's CDR3 is CASSAGTSGETYEQYV. Here the CDR3 DNA reads TGTGCCAGCAGTGCCGGGACTAGCGGGGAAACCTACGAGCAGTACGTC.

The rearrangement uses TRBV10-3 and TRBJ2-6; D uncertain. Trimming pared 6 bases from V and 0 bases from J, leaving 9 bases between. Germline values: CDR1 ENHRY, CDR2 SYGVKD. The CDR3 has 15 amino acids. DNA of the CDR3: TGTGCCATCAGCATACACAGCTCTGGGGCCAACGTCCTGACTTTC. Amino acids: CAISIHSSGANVLTF.

This sequence joins TRBV30 and TRBJ1-1; unclear D gene. Trimming stripped 5 bases from V and 0 bases from J, with 13 bases between. The CDR3 has 14 residues. CDR1 and CDR2 (germline): GTSNPN, SVGIG (reference sequence). CDR3 coding DNA: TGTGCCTGGGGCTTCGGACTCATGAACACTGAAGCTTTCTTT. Encoded protein: CAWGFGLMNTEAFF.

The chain carries TRBV2 and TRBJ1-2; D is ambiguous. Germline V gene data show CDR1 as SNHLY and CDR2 as FYNNEI. Trimming pared 8 bases from V and 3 bases from J, leaving 22 bases between. The CDR3 covers 16 residues. CDR3 region: CASQAGPSLTYYGYTF. The CDR3 DNA is TGTGCCAGCCAAGCCGGGCCCTCCCTAACTTACTATGGCTACACCTTC.

The gene calls are TRBV6-1 and TRBJ1-1; D not certain. Germline loops: CDR1 MNHNS, CDR2 SASEGT. The CDR3 consists of 16 residues. The germline V and J ends were trimmed by 1 base and 2 bases, with 14 bases remaining between them. CDR3 nucleotides: TGTGCCAGCAGTGAAGTCCCCACGGCAGCTAACACTGAAGCTTTCTTT. Its translation is CASSEVPTAANTEAFF.

The V gene is TRBV20-1, the J gene TRBJ1-1, with D unresolved. The germline V gene encodes CDR1 DFQATT and CDR2 SNEGSKA (reference sequence). The CDR3 is 11 residues long. V dropped 7 bases and J dropped 6 bases, with 12 bases sitting between them. CDR3 sequence: CSVRSLSEAFF. CDR3 bases: TGCAGTGTAAGGTCTCTATCTGAAGCTTTCTTT.

The table lists this clone with a few counts. The chain is built from TRBV6-5 and TRBJ1-2, with D unresolved. This CDR3 is built from 14 residues. Germline lookup yields CDR1 MNHEY and CDR2 SVGAGI. V shed 4 bases and J shed 6 bases, with 15 bases lying between them. CDR3 nucleotides: TGTGCCAGCAGTTCAATCGGTTTCTTCAATGGCTACACCTTC. This gives the protein CASSSIGFFNGYTF.

The chain uses TRBV7-2 and TRBJ1-2; 8 nucleotides line up with TRBD1. The germline CDR1 and CDR2 sequences are SGHTA and FQGNSA. CDR3 size: 15 residues. J lost 5 bases, V lost 5 bases, and 10 bases had no gene match. The CDR3 reads CASSPRDRSMYGYTF. The CDR3 DNA sequence: TGTGCCAGCAGCCCGCGGGACAGGTCAATGTATGGCTACACCTTC.

This chain uses TRBV4-1 with TRBJ2-3; 7 bases are shared with TRBD1. The germline V gene has CDR1 MGHRA and CDR2 YSYEKL. This CDR3 region has 15 residues. Losses at the gene ends were 1 base for V and 4 bases for J; bases not matched to a gene: 5. CDR3 DNA: TGCGCCAGCAGCCAAGTGGGTACAGGGGCAGATACGCAGTATTTT. This codes for CASSQVGTGADTQYF.

The chain couples TRBV13 to TRBJ2-3; 9 positions match TRBD1. The CDR3 sequence is 12 residues long. V gave up 8 bases and J gave up 6 bases; unmatched junction bases: 3. Looked up from germline, CDR1 is PRHDT and CDR2 is FYEKMQ (reference sequence). DNA for the CDR3: TGTGCCAGCGGGACAGGGTCCGATACGCAGTATTTT. This translates into CASGTGSDTQYF.

CDR3: CASSRGQGATYEQYF. CDR3 in DNA: TGTGCCAGCAGCAGAGGACAGGGGGCGACTTACGAGCAGTACTTC. The V gene is TRBV7-9, the J gene TRBJ2-7; 11 bases are a match to TRBD1. This CDR3 has 15 amino acids. The V segment lost 5 bases and the J segment 4 bases; nucleotides outside the gene matches: 7. Germline V gene lookup returns CDR1 SEHNR and CDR2 FQNEAQ (reference sequence).

As for this clone: Other DNA sequences in this specimen translate into the identical CDR3. The chain employs TRBV9 and TRBJ2-5; no clear D gene. Trimming cost V 3 bases and J 2 bases, with 5 bases left between them. Germline assignment: CDR1 SGDLS and CDR2 YYNGEE. The CDR3 loop spans 12 amino acids. As DNA, the CDR3 is TGTGCCAGCAGCGCAGGACAAGAGACCCAGTACTTC. The encoded protein is CASSAGQETQYF.

The chain joins TRBV18 to TRBJ1-2, with no clear D. CDR3 size: 14 residues. In germline, CDR1 is KGHSH, CDR2 LQKENI. Trimming took 0 bases from V and 7 from J, leaving 12 bases between them. The CDR3 DNA is TGTGCCAGCTCACCACCTCAAGGGTTTGGTGGCTACACCTTC. Protein product: CASSPPQGFGGYTF.

The CDR3 loop reads CASSQDGLGGTEAFF. DNA of the CDR3: TGCGCCAGCAGCCAAGATGGTCTTGGGGGCACTGAAGCTTTCTTT. This chain connects TRBV4-1 to TRBJ1-1; possibly TRBD1 for D (5 bases). V shed 0 bases and J shed 4 bases, with 12 bases lying between them. This CDR3 is 15 amino acids long. Germline V gives CDR1 MGHRA, CDR2 YSYEKL.

The V gene is TRBV6-1, the J gene TRBJ2-3; weak D call: TRBD2 (6 bases). This CDR3 spans 18 amino acids. From germline, CDR1 is MNHNS and CDR2 SASEGT. V was trimmed by 3 bases and J by 2 bases, leaving 21 bases between them. The CDR3 loop reads CASSERREPTTFTDTQYF. The CDR3 nucleotides read TGTGCCAGCAGTGAGCGCCGGGAGCCAACGACCTTCACAGATACGCAGTATTTT.